These 20 T cell receptor beta chains came from one sample sequenced in a study of blood T cell repertoires in COVID-19. Data came from immunoSEQ multiplex PCR; TCRdb stores just in-frame clones and leaves some out. The sample includes 150,000 or so clones, around 84% of them seen just once. Sequenced: peripheral blood. These receptors came from an elderly man with acute or convalescent COVID-19.

The sample holds many counts of this clone. CDR3: CASSQDRGAGRPYEQYF. The CDR3 DNA sequence: TGTGCCAGCAGCCAAGATCGCGGTGCAGGGAGGCCCTACGAGCAGTACTTC. The J gene is TRBJ2-7, the V gene TRBV4-2, with D maybe TRBD2 (6 bases). Trimming removed 0 bases at V and 2 bases at J, with 17 bases between. CDR3 length equals 17 residues. Germline V lookup: CDR1 LGHNA, CDR2 YNFKEQ.

This clone showed up just once. The chain employs TRBV5-1 and TRBJ2-5, with D tentatively TRBD1 (6 bases). Between the trimmed V and J ends, which lost 4 bases and 1 base, there was a span of 11 bases. Germline loops: CDR1 SGHRS, CDR2 YFSETQ. There are 14 residues in the CDR3. This CDR3 is CASSVGHLQETQYF. For the CDR3, the DNA is TGCGCCAGCAGCGTGGGACACCTCCAAGAGACCCAGTACTTC.

The chain has TRBV5-1 and TRBJ1-3; 8 bases fit TRBD1. The ends lost 4 bases at V and 0 bases at J; junction bases unmatched: 3. CDR1 SGHRS and CDR2 YFSETQ come from the germline V gene. CDR3 size: 15 residues. This chain's CDR3 is CASSPGQGSGNTIYF. CDR3 bases: TGCGCCAGCAGCCCAGGACAGGGCTCTGGAAACACCATATATTTT.

The V and J genes are TRBV5-4 and TRBJ1-1, with D possibly TRBD1 on 5 matching bases. CDR1 and CDR2 (germline): SGHNT, YYREEE (reference sequence). The CDR3 spans 15 residues. The V end was cut by 0 bases, the J end by 5 bases, with 14 bases between. The CDR3 nucleotides read TGTGCCAGCAGCTTGGGGGGGAGGTTGGTGACTGAAGCTTTCTTT. It encodes CASSLGGRLVTEAFF.

The chain joins TRBV6-1 to TRBJ2-7; tentative D call: TRBD2 (7 bases). Trimming left V 3 bases short and J 7 bases short, with 25 bases between. Germline-derived CDR1 and CDR2 are MNHNS and SASEGT. The CDR3 runs to 17 residues. The DNA of the CDR3 is TGTGCCAGCAGTGACATCACGGGGGGCGCTTGGGTTAGAGAGCAGTACTTC. It yields the protein CASSDITGGAWVREQYF.

This clone was observed a few times. The chain links TRBV29-1 to TRBJ1-3, with unresolved D. Trimming shortened V by 7 bases and J by 3 bases, and 16 bases separated the two germline ends. Germline lookup yields CDR1 SQVTM and CDR2 ANQGSEA. The CDR3 is made up of 14 amino acids. CDR3 region: CSGGYVGSGNTIYF. As DNA, the CDR3 is TGCAGCGGGGGTTACGTAGGGAGTGGAAACACCATATATTTT. Using reference TRBV29-1 and TRBJ1-3 for the parts outside the CDR3, the full variable domain is SAVISQKPSRDICQRGTSLTIQCQVDSQVTMMFWYRQQPGQSLTLIATANQGSEATYESGFVIDKFPISRPNLTFSTLTVSNMSPEDSSIYLCSGGYVGSGNTIYFGEGSWLTVV.

In this sample, this clone turned up a few times. The chain couples TRBV5-1 to TRBJ1-6, with 7 bases fitting TRBD1. Trimming cost V 4 bases and J 9 bases; bases outside gene matches: 10. CDR1 is SGHRS and CDR2 is YFSETQ in the germline V gene. The CDR3 extends over 15 amino acids. In DNA, the CDR3 is TGCGCCAGCAGCGAGGGACAGACCACCTTTTCACCCCTCCACTTT. It yields the protein CASSEGQTTFSPLHF.

This chain connects TRBV19 to TRBJ1-1; 7 bases fit TRBD1. The CDR3 spans 14 residues. In germline, CDR1 is LNHDA, CDR2 SQIVND (reference sequence). V lost 3 bases to trimming and J lost 4 bases; unmatched junction nucleotides: 5. For the CDR3, the DNA is TGTGCCAGTAGTATCCCAACAGGGGCCACTGAAGCTTTCTTT. Translated: CASSIPTGATEAFF.

The chain joins TRBV2 to TRBJ1-2; 7 bases fit TRBD1. This CDR3 spans 14 amino acids. The trim removed 4 bases at V and 4 bases at J, leaving 6 bases unmatched. Germline CDR1 SNHLY, CDR2 FYNNEI. Here the CDR3 reads CASSATGFAYGYTF. The CDR3 nucleotides read TGTGCCAGCAGTGCGACAGGGTTTGCCTATGGCTACACCTTC.

The chain is built from TRBV9 and TRBJ2-5, with TRBD2 matching 9 bases. Germline-derived CDR1 and CDR2 are SGDLS and YYNGEE. CDR3 size: 17 residues. The V and J ends lost 0 bases and 2 bases, in that order; junction bases with no gene match: 8. The CDR3, as DNA: TGTGCCAGCAGCGTAGCTACGCGGGGGGGATTACAAGAGACCCAGTACTTC. Its translation is CASSVATRGGLQETQYF.

This clone has just a few counts. The chain recombines TRBV6-2 or TRBV6-3 with TRBJ1-1; D is ambiguous. Trimming cost V 6 bases and J 5 bases, with 19 bases left between them. CDR3 size: 15 residues. CDR1 MNHEY and CDR2 SVGEGT come from the germline V gene. This chain's CDR3 is CASRPTTPRDTEAFF. Written as DNA, the CDR3 is TGTGCCAGCAGACCTACGACACCGAGGGATACTGAAGCTTTCTTT.

This clone has a handful of counts. The J gene is TRBJ1-3, the V gene TRBV28, with a weak D call TRBD1 (5 bases). Trimming took 2 bases from V and 1 from J, leaving 9 bases between them. The CDR3 totals 15 residues. The germline V gene encodes CDR1 MDHEN and CDR2 SYDVKM. CDR3 sequence: CASSLNPGSGNTIYF. The CDR3 DNA reads as TGTGCCAGCAGTTTAAATCCAGGGTCTGGAAACACCATATATTTT. Variable domain in full (rest from reference TRBV28 and TRBJ1-3): DVKVTQSSRYLVKRTGEKVFLECVQDMDHENMFWYRQDPGLGLRLIYFSYDVKMKEKGDIPEGYSVSREKKERFSLILESASTNQTSMYLCASSLNPGSGNTIYFGEGSWLTVV.

The chain has TRBV7-2 and TRBJ1-2, with 9 bases that match TRBD1. The CDR3 sequence is 15 residues long. Germline V CDR1 and CDR2: SGHTA, FQGNSA. Germline trimming cut 4 bases from V and 3 bases from J; bases unmatched to any gene: 6. The CDR3 DNA reads as TGTGCCAGCAGCTCAGCTGGACAGGGGTACTATGGCTACACCTTC. This sequence encodes CASSSAGQGYYGYTF.

V usage is TRBV9 and J usage is TRBJ2-2; D perhaps matches TRBD1 (6 bases). Trimming pared 6 bases from V and 1 base from J, leaving 13 bases between. The CDR3 covers 15 residues. CDR1 and CDR2 (germline): SGDLS, YYNGEE. CDR3: CASTRTAVNTGELFF. The CDR3 DNA is TGTGCCAGCACCAGGACAGCCGTGAACACCGGGGAGCTGTTTTTT.

V and J are TRBV7-3 and TRBJ2-2, with a tentative D call TRBD2 (5 bases). Trimming removed 2 bases from V and 0 bases from J, with 7 bases in between. This CDR3 region has 15 residues. CDR1 and CDR2 (germline): SGHTA, FQGTGA. CDR3 sequence (DNA): TGTGCCAGCAGCTTACTCGGGGCGAACACCGGGGAGCTGTTTTTT. It specifies CASSLLGANTGELFF.

The J gene is TRBJ2-1, the V gene TRBV18; 7 bases match TRBD1. The germline gives CDR1 KGHSH, CDR2 LQKENI. V gave up 6 bases and J gave up 2 bases; unmatched junction bases: 7. The CDR3 covers 15 residues. This chain's CDR3 is CASSQGQSTYNEQFF. The CDR3 nucleotides read TGTGCCAGCTCCCAGGGACAGTCGACCTACAATGAGCAGTTCTTC.

This chain links TRBV7-3 with TRBJ2-6; D is uncertain. Germline V CDR1 and CDR2: SGHTA, FQGTGA. The germline V and J ends were trimmed by 2 bases and 4 bases, with 9 bases remaining between them. The length of the CDR3 is 15 residues. CDR3 residues: CASSLAATGANVLTF. CDR3 nucleotides: TGTGCCAGCAGCTTAGCGGCTACGGGGGCCAACGTCCTGACTTTC.

CDR3 sequence reads: CATSEQTSASSETQYF. The CDR3 nucleotides are TGTGCCACCAGTGAGCAGACTAGCGCATCAAGTGAGACCCAGTACTTC. The J gene is TRBJ2-5, the V gene TRBV24-1; 8 nucleotides match TRBD2. Germline values: CDR1 KGHDR, CDR2 SFDVKD. The CDR3 consists of 16 residues. With 4 bases clipped from V and 5 bases from J, the junction kept 11 bases outside the gene matches.

This chain links TRBV5-1 with TRBJ2-1; 11 nucleotides align to TRBD2. The V gene end was trimmed by 0 bases and the J gene end by 1 base; junction bases not matched to a gene: 6. The CDR3 has 18 residues. In germline, CDR1 is SGHRS, CDR2 YFSETQ. CDR3: CASSLGLAGGKSYNEQFF. The CDR3 DNA is TGCGCCAGCAGCTTGGGGCTAGCGGGGGGCAAGTCCTACAATGAGCAGTTCTTC. Together with reference TRBV5-1 and TRBJ2-1, the CDR3 gives the full variable domain: KAGVTQTPRYLIKTRGQQVTLSCSPISGHRSVSWYQQTPGQGLQFLFEYFSETQRNKGNFPGRFSGRQFSNSRSEMNVSTLELGDSALYLCASSLGLAGGKSYNEQFFGPGTRLTVL.

The V gene is TRBV7-8, the J gene TRBJ2-7; D is perhaps TRBD2 (5 bases). V shed 5 bases and J shed 4 bases, with 12 bases lying between them. The germline V gene encodes CDR1 SGHVS and CDR2 FQNEAQ. This CDR3 has 13 amino acids. The CDR3 loop is CASSRDDGYEQYV. The CDR3 DNA reads TGTGCCAGCAGCCGGGATGACGGGTACGAGCAGTACGTC.